Only a few counts were recorded for the clone carrying this T cell receptor (beta chain). Its cognate antigen is unknown. TCRdb processed the reads anew with MiXCR; each CDR3 protein has one entry. In the table there are around 540,000 distinct CDR3 sequences, about 33% of which are singletons. This sample is part of a study of T cell repertoires in cytomegalovirus infection. Overall study context: Carrying CMV and the relevant HLA type showed in public TCR beta signatures. Whole-study results and caveats: Using cumulative public TCR beta family frequency, the authors identified those who carried CMV together with the relevant HLA. Predominance within the ex vivo response was attributable to HLA-C-restricted CMV-specific TCR beta clonotypes.

The CDR3 has 18 residues. V lost 10 bases to trimming and J lost 4 bases; unmatched junction nucleotides: 20. The germline CDR1 and CDR2 sequences are ENHRY and SYGVKD. The source of this sequence is a human donor in good health (CMV status not recorded). Some clones in this sample may be carry-over from other donors' samples. The chain employs TRBV10-3 and TRBJ2-7, with 12 bases lining up with TRBD2. Sequenced here: cultured PBMCs, sampled from culture after CMV antigen stimulation. CDR3 sequence (DNA): TGTGCCACCGACGCTAGCGGGAGGGCCTCTCTCCTTACTTACGAGCAGTACTTC. Amino acid sequence: CATDASGRASLLTYEQYF.